The present T cell receptor beta chain was sequenced within a study of T cell responses to AZD1222 COVID-19 vaccine (dated by TCRdb to the early 2020s). Study-wide context: AZD1222 recipients given second doses at about 4 weeks or at about 12 weeks were pooled, since spike-specific TCR depth and breadth were not found to differ between the two schedules. A total of 233 trial participants underwent TCR sequencing, of whom approximately 210 received two doses of AZD1222 and around 26 received two doses of the MenACWY control vaccine. Trial participants were enrolled by age into 18-55, 56-69 and 70-plus year subgroups, with about 150, 28 and 57 TCR-sequenced participants respectively.

This specimen's time point label, per the study, means: baseline before first vaccination. The vaccinee samples were drawn from two UK trials, COV001 and COV002, one of which was a single-blind randomized controlled phase 2/3 trial testing AZD1222 (ChAdOx1 nCoV-19) in healthy adults. For TCRbeta chain sequencing, PBMC samples from trial participants were taken at day 0 and at day 28 after the second dose. The CDR3 regions of human TCRbeta chains were subjected to immunosequencing. Per the authors' processing: TCRs in the repertoires were matched against a reference library of SARS-CoV-2-specific TCRs that had been generated with the MIRA antigen-specificity platform. Breadth meant the fraction of unique TCRs that were SARS-CoV-2-associated, whereas depth meant the fraction of total T cells that were SARS-CoV-2-associated. Using the MIRA data, each spike-specific TCR was assigned both to the spike region to which the TCR was reactive and to a CD4 or CD8 class. Log10-transformed breadth and depth values were compared by one-way ANOVA with Sidak's multiple comparisons tests. TCRdb provides this immuneACCESS table in a form limited to in-frame rearrangements. Some clones are lacking; in checked studies, under half of them reflect an unresolved V gene, and why the rest are absent is not known. The DNA gave D and trimming, while V, J and clone size come from that table. The sample table contains 70,000 or so clones; only one count was recorded for 88% of them. The ten largest clones represent 20% of the sample.

What the research found in general, with its limitations: Epitopes outside the regions mutated in the B.1.351 and B.1.1.7 variants were reportedly recognized by nearly half of the unique spike-specific TCRs. Because no day 14 peak-response samples were available, the repertoires could be characterized only after the peak T cell response. Most participants were white British and females outnumbered males, and the authors suggested that clonal diversity may have been underestimated. Only 5 to 7 AZD1222 recipients were SARS-CoV-2 seropositive at baseline, limiting conclusions about previously exposed vaccinees. The 56-69-year group was small, and its depth increase did not reach significance, likely because of low power. Vaccine-associated CD4 TCRs spanned the whole spike protein, with dominant responses in regions 160-218 and 743-854. After two AZD1222 doses, both the breadth and the depth of spike-specific TCRs were significantly higher than at day 0 and than in MenACWY recipients.

The CDR3 starts with the cysteine, ends with the phenylalanine, and has 15 residues. Left in the record is the CDR3 DNA by itself, 45 bases read in frame from the first base. Per the germline V gene (reference sequence), LGHDT is the CDR1 and YNNKEL is the CDR2. V gives up 4 bases and J gives up 6 bases, and the segment between their germline ends measures 15 bases. On this clone itself: The antigen it recognizes is unknown. No base-level quality is on record; no much larger clone is a single base apart.

The source is an adult in good health. The sequence joins TRBV3-1 (or the pseudogene TRBV3-2) to TRBJ1-4; matching of 5 bases hints at TRBD1 as the D gene. Sequencing used peripheral blood, obtained on day 0 of AZD1222 vaccination. The nucleotide sequence is TGTGCCAGCAGCCCTTCGGACATAGGGGATGAAAAACTGTTTTTT. Its protein product is CASSPSDIGDEKLFF.